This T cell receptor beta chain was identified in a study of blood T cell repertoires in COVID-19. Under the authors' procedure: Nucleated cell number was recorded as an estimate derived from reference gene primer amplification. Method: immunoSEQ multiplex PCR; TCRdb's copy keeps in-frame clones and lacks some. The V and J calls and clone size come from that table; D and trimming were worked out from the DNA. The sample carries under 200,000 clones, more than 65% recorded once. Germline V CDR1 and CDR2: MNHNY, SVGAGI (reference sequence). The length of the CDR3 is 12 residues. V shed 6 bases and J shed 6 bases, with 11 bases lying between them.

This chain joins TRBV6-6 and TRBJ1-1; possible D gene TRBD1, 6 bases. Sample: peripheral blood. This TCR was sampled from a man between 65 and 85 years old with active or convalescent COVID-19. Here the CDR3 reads CASRDSRPEAFF. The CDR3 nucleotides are TGTGCCAGCAGGGACAGCCGGCCTGAAGCTTTCTTT.